These 20 T cell receptor beta chains share one sample of origin, sequenced in a study of a mutant IDH1 vaccine in newly diagnosed glioma. No antigen is known for these receptors. Measured with immunoSEQ multiplex PCR; TCRdb has only the in-frame clones, and not every one. The table records tens of thousands of clones, less than 85% of them present only once. Time point meaning: week 11, during vaccination. In the vaccine, a single dose held 300 ug of the mutant IDH1 20-mer peptide, along with topical imiquimod. Material: PBMCs, obtained from a glioma patient whose treatment included an IDH1 peptide vaccine. The receptors come from a woman between 45 and 60 years old with glioma.

The chain's CDR3 is CATSRDQGARYNEQFF. In DNA form, the CDR3 reads TGTGCCACCAGCAGAGACCAGGGGGCGCGGTACAATGAGCAGTTCTTC. The J gene is TRBJ2-1, the V gene TRBV15, with TRBD1 identical over 8 bases. From germline, CDR1 is LNHNV and CDR2 YYDKDF (reference sequence). This CDR3 is 16 amino acids long. The trim removed 0 bases at V and 4 bases at J, leaving 5 bases unmatched.

The genes are TRBV28 and TRBJ2-5; 7 nucleotides agree with TRBD1. Looked up from germline, CDR1 is MDHEN and CDR2 is SYDVKM. V trimming: 6 bases; J trimming: 1 base; junction bases outside the gene matches: 5. The length of the CDR3 is 14 residues. The CDR3 DNA sequence: TGTGCCAGCAGAAAGACAGGGTCCCAAGAGACCCAGTACTTC. Amino acid sequence: CASRKTGSQETQYF. Using reference TRBV28 and TRBJ2-5 for the parts outside the CDR3, the full variable domain is DVKVTQSSRYLVKRTGEKVFLECVQDMDHENMFWYRQDPGLGLRLIYFSYDVKMKEKGDIPEGYSVSREKKERFSLILESASTNQTSMYLCASRKTGSQETQYFGPGTRLLVL.

This clone was seen a few times. V is TRBV5-8 and J is TRBJ1-1; 8 bases match TRBD1. Germline assignment: CDR1 SGHTS and CDR2 YDEGEE. V was pared by 3 bases and J by 4 bases, with 11 bases of the junction left unmatched. This CDR3 has 16 amino acids. The CDR3 loop is CASSYGQGGGFTEAFF. The CDR3 nucleotides are TGTGCCAGCAGCTACGGACAGGGAGGAGGTTTCACTGAAGCTTTCTTT. The full variable domain, rest sourced from reference TRBV5-8 and TRBJ1-1, is EAGVTQSPTHLIKTRGQQATLRCSPISGHTSVYWYQQALGLGLQFLLWYDEGEERNRGNFPPRFSGRQFPNYSSELNVNALELEDSALYLCASSYGQGGGFTEAFFGQGTRLTVV.

This chain joins TRBV6-5 and TRBJ1-6; D gene ambiguous. Trimming cost V 0 bases and J 2 bases, with 5 bases left between them. Germline-derived CDR1 and CDR2 are MNHEY and SVGAGI. The CDR3 has 15 amino acids. The CDR3 reads CASSYSSPYNSPLHF. CDR3 DNA sequence: TGTGCCAGCAGTTACTCTTCCCCCTATAATTCACCCCTCCACTTT.

The chain carries TRBV2 and TRBJ1-6, with 7 bases that match TRBD1. The junction had 12 bases not matched to a gene; V was cut back by 3 bases and J by 13 bases. The V gene's germline CDR1 is SNHLY and CDR2 FYNNEI. The CDR3 is made up of 15 amino acids. The CDR3 is CASSETRTGPTPLHF. The CDR3, as DNA: TGTGCCAGCAGTGAGACTAGGACAGGCCCCACTCCCCTCCACTTT.

This chain links TRBV2 with TRBJ2-2; 9 bases agree with TRBD2. V lost 3 bases to trimming and J lost 1 base; unmatched junction nucleotides: 3. The length of the CDR3 is 16 residues. From germline, CDR1 is SNHLY and CDR2 FYNNEI. The DNA for the CDR3 is TGTGCCAGCAGTGAGCTAGCGGGATTGAACACCGGGGAGCTGTTTTTT. Protein: CASSELAGLNTGELFF.

The chain combines TRBV13 with TRBJ2-2, with 12 bases identical to TRBD2. CDR3 length: 16 residues. CDR1 and CDR2 from the germline V gene are PRHDT and FYEKMQ (reference sequence). The V segment lost 6 bases and the J segment 1 base; nucleotides outside the gene matches: 3. The CDR3 reads CASRLGLAGNTGELFF. The DNA of the CDR3 is TGTGCCAGCAGATTGGGACTAGCGGGGAACACCGGGGAGCTGTTTTTT.

The rearrangement links TRBV10-3 to TRBJ1-6, with a tentative D call TRBD1 (6 bases). The CDR3 runs to 14 residues. The germline gives CDR1 ENHRY, CDR2 SYGVKD. V was cut by 2 bases and J by 8 bases, with 10 bases left in between. The CDR3, as DNA: TGTGCCATCAGTGAGAGGGGGTCTGATTCACCCCTCCACTTT. Translated: CAISERGSDSPLHF.

J is TRBJ2-1 and V is TRBV4-1; D is perhaps TRBD2 (5 bases). CDR1 is MGHRA, CDR2 YSYEKL, per germline. V dropped 6 bases and J dropped 8 bases, with 20 bases sitting between them. CDR3 length: 15 residues. The CDR3 DNA sequence: TGCGCCAGCAGTCGAGCAACGACCGGGATATATGAGCAGTTCTTC. Protein product: CASSRATTGIYEQFF.

The chain employs TRBV4-3 and TRBJ1-4; 7 nucleotides line up with TRBD1. J gave up 7 bases and V 2 bases, and 10 bases lay outside the gene matches. Germline CDR1 LGHNA, CDR2 YSLEER. There are 16 residues in the CDR3. In DNA, the CDR3 is TGCGCCAGCAGCCAAACTTTACAGGGGCAAGGTGAAAAACTGTTTTTT. This encodes CASSQTLQGQGEKLFF.

This chain joins TRBV2 and TRBJ1-1; 11 nucleotides line up with TRBD1. The CDR3 is 13 amino acids. V shed 6 bases and J 10 bases; nucleotides not matched to a gene: 7. CDR1 and CDR2 from the germline V gene are SNHLY and FYNNEI. CDR3 nucleotide sequence: TGTGCCAGCAGACCCGGGACAGGGGGTGTAGCTTTCTTT. This encodes CASRPGTGGVAFF.

The chain joins TRBV19 to TRBJ2-7; the match to TRBD1 covers 9 bases. V shed 6 bases, J shed 2 bases, and the junction held 5 bases outside the gene matches. The CDR3 is made up of 14 amino acids. The germline CDR1 and CDR2 sequences are LNHDA and SQIVND (reference sequence). The CDR3 loop reads CASREQGAAYEQYF. The CDR3 nucleotides read TGTGCCAGTAGGGAACAGGGGGCGGCCTACGAGCAGTACTTC.

The J gene is TRBJ2-1, the V gene TRBV4-1; D may be TRBD2 (6 bases). The V gene lost 0 bases and the J gene lost 3 bases, with 18 bases spanning the gap. Germline V gene sequence: CDR1 MGHRA, CDR2 YSYEKL. This CDR3 region has 18 residues. For the CDR3, the DNA is TGCGCCAGCAGCCAAGAGAATCCCCCGGGACTTAACTACAATGAGCAGTTCTTC. Residues: CASSQENPPGLNYNEQFF.

The rearrangement joins TRBV11-2 to TRBJ2-3; D is perhaps TRBD2 (6 bases). Trimming took 2 bases from V and 2 from J, leaving 17 bases between them. CDR1 is SGHAT, CDR2 FQNNGV, per germline. CDR3 length: 17 amino acids. The CDR3 DNA follows: TGTGCCAGCAGCTTACGCGGGACCCTACAAAACACAGATACGCAGTATTTT. It is translated as CASSLRGTLQNTDTQYF.

J is TRBJ2-6 and V is TRBV7-3; no clear D. CDR1 is SGHTA and CDR2 is FQGTGA in the germline V gene. With 7 bases removed from V and 2 bases from J, the gap between germline ends came to 9 bases. The CDR3 sequence is 14 residues long. The CDR3 reads CASKRGTGANVLTF. The CDR3, as DNA: TGTGCCAGCAAAAGAGGTACTGGGGCCAACGTCCTGACTTTC.

The chain recombines TRBV7-3 with TRBJ1-2, with D possibly being TRBD1 (5 bases). Trimming pared 0 bases from V and 8 bases from J, leaving 10 bases between. The CDR3 has 13 residues. Germline CDR1 is SGHTA and CDR2 is FQGTGA. The DNA for the CDR3 is TGTGCCAGCAGCTTAACCCCAGGGTCCGGCTACACCTTC. Translating it yields CASSLTPGSGYTF.

The V call is TRBV27, the J call TRBJ2-7; the D gene could be TRBD1 or TRBD2 (5 bases each). Germline V gene sequence: CDR1 MNHEY, CDR2 SMNVEV (reference sequence). This CDR3 comprises 14 residues. Trimming took 7 bases from V and 4 from J, leaving 17 bases between them. The CDR3 DNA is TGTGCCAGCACCGTCGGGGCTAGCCAGTACGAGCAGTACTTC. Its translation is CASTVGASQYEQYF.

The rearrangement joins TRBV25-1 to TRBJ1-1, with D possibly TRBD1 on 5 matching bases. The V gene lost 3 bases and the J gene lost 3 bases, with 8 bases spanning the gap. CDR3 length equals 13 residues. Looked up from germline, CDR1 is MGHDK and CDR2 is SYGVNS. The CDR3 sequence: CASSEGQDTEAFF. The CDR3 DNA sequence: TGTGCCAGCAGTGAGGGGCAAGACACTGAAGCTTTCTTT.

V gene TRBV6-5 combines with J gene TRBJ2-7; D gene ambiguous. The CDR3 contains 14 residues. The V gene lost 4 bases and the J gene lost 3 bases, with 13 bases spanning the gap. Per the germline V gene, CDR1 is MNHEY and CDR2 is SVGAGI. The CDR3 loop is CASSLAHQVYEQYF. The CDR3 nucleotides are TGTGCCAGCAGTTTGGCGCACCAAGTCTACGAGCAGTACTTC.

This clone has a single count. This chain connects TRBV25-1 to TRBJ2-7; D is uncertain. CDR1 and CDR2 from the germline V gene are MGHDK and SYGVNS. The V end lost 4 bases, the J end lost 3 bases, and 13 bases lay between the germline ends. This CDR3 has 14 amino acids. For the CDR3, the DNA is TGTGCCAGCAGTGGGGCAGGACCTATCTACGAGCAGTACTTC. Translation: CASSGAGPIYEQYF.